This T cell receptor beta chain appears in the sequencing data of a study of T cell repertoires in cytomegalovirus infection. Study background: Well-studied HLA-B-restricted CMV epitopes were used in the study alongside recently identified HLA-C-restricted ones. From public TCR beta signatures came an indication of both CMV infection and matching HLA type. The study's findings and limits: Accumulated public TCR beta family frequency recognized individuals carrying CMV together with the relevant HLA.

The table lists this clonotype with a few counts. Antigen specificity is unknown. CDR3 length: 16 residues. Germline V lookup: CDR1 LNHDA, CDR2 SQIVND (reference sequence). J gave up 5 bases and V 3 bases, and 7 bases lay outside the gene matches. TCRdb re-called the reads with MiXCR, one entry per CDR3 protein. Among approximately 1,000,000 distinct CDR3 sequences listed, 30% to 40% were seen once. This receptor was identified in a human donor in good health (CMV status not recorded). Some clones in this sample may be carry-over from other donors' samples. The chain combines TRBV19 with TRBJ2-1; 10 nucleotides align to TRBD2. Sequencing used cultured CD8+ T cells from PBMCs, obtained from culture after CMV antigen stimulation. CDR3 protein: CASSIGAGGQNNEQFF. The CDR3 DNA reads TGTGCCAGTAGTATCGGAGCGGGGGGGCAAAACAATGAGCAGTTCTTC.